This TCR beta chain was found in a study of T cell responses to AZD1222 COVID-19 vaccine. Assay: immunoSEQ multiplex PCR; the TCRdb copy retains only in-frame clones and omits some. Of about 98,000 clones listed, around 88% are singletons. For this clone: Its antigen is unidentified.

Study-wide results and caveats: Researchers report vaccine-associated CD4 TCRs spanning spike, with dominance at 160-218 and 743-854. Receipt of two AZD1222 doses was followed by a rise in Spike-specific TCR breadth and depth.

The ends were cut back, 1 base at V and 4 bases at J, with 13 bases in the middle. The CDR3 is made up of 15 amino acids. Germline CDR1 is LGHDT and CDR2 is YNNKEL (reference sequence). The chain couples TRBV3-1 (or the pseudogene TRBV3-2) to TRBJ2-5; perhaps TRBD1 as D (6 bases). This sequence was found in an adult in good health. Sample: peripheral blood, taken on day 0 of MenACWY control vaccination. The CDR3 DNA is TGTGCCAGCAGCCAAGTGAGGAACAGGGCAGAGACCCAGTACTTC. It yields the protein CASSQVRNRAETQYF.